This T cell receptor (beta chain) emerged from a study of blood T cells in healthy people across ages. Study-wide context: For every two T cells, template switching captured about one barcoded beta molecule.

The second PCR ran 7 to 11 cycles with a sample-barcoded 5' primer and J-beta primers. TCRdb processed the 5' RACE reads anew with MiXCR; each CDR3 protein has one entry. The data show 1.5 million to 1.8 million distinct CDR3 sequences, with approximately 39% seen just once and 4% held by the top ten. The study drew donors from healthy Caucasian individuals in Russia aged roughly 6 to 90. Study results and caveats: A conclusive naive versus antigen-experienced comparison was prevented by the unsorted PBMCs.

The CDR3 covers 15 residues. To note about this clonotype: What it recognizes is unknown. The germline gene is not matched at one end of the junction; a read error may be the cause.

This clonotype was sampled from a woman aged 18 to 35 in good health. Material: blood. The genes are TRBV12-3 or TRBV12-4 and TRBJ1-6; the D is unclear. This CDR3 reads CASRPREVDNSPPHF. The CDR3 DNA reads TGTGCCAGCAGACCAAGGGAGGTGGATAATTCACCCCCCCACTTT.